What follows describes a single T cell receptor (beta chain). This clone's antigen is unknown. No quality values exist for individual bases; no much larger clone is one base distant. The time point label, read with the paper, signifies: 20 to 30 weeks on oral tofacitinib. In the paper's terms, the treatment or condition label means: oral pan-JAK inhibitor, 5-10 mg twice daily. Lesional scalp punch biopsies and peripheral blood were obtained from alopecia areata patients. PBMCs were isolated by density centrifugation and stained for CD3, CD4 and CD8, after which CD4+ and CD8+ T cells were sorted on a FACSAria. V gives up 3 bases and J gives up 6 bases, and the segment between their germline ends measures 17 bases. Inclusive of the bounding cysteine and phenylalanine, the CDR3 is 15 residues long. Of all the DNA, just the CDR3 is kept, 45 bases in frame from base 1. Looking up the germline V gene yields CDR1 SGHRS and CDR2 YFSETQ.

This record comes from a study of CD8+ T cells in alopecia areata (dated by TCRdb to between 2018 and 2020). Broadly, across the study: Treated patients were enrolled in an open-label pilot trial of oral tofacitinib, 5 to 10 mg twice daily, for moderate-to-severe alopecia areata. Tofacitinib was administered for 6 to 18 months, and 6 months of follow-up off drug were then conducted to assess delayed response and recurrence. Disease severity in treated patients was measured with the SALT score, which quantifies the percentage of affected scalp surface area. High-throughput TCRbeta sequencing was used to examine T cell clonal expansion in alopecia areata in both the C3H/HeJ mouse model and human patients. Human TCRbeta sequencing covered scalp tissue and sorted CD4+ and CD8+ peripheral blood T cells from patchy and totalis/universalis alopecia areata patients and healthy controls. Biopsies were taken from tofacitinib-treated patients at baseline and at 4 and 24 weeks of treatment, and a later scalp biopsy was taken in several of the tofacitinib-treated patients. Scalp clonality was compared among normal scalp (n=4), patchy alopecia areata scalp (n=8), and alopecia totalis/universalis scalp (n=8). The RNA source kit depended on sample type: the PAXgene miRNA kit for fixed scalp, the miRNeasy kit for PBMCs, and the RNeasy kit for mouse skin. TCRbeta CDR3 regions were amplified by immunoSEQ multiplex PCR with 35 Vbeta forward and 13 Jbeta reverse primers. Findings and caveats that apply to the study as a whole: Unlike mouse skin, where gammadelta T cells dominate, normal human skin contains resident alphabeta T cells that get sequenced too, which complicates analysis of the scalp TCR repertoire. With tofacitinib, both scalp clonality and the number of expanded CD8+ clones among the top 100 scalp clones went down significantly. The treated cohort was small, with a single nonresponder, so links between baseline CD8+ expansion and response need larger studies. Many expanded lesional clones persisted in scalp and blood during tofacitinib treatment, which may partly explain relapse after stopping treatment. Shared TCR sequences between patients were less evident than in mice, which may be partly attributable to HLA diversity in the patient population. Compared with normal scalp, lesional scalp, particularly in alopecia totalis/universalis, had higher clonality and more expanded CD8+ clones, which suggests antigenic drive.

The library was produced with the immunoSEQ multiplex PCR assay. RNA was extracted from all samples and reverse transcribed into cDNA, which served as template for TCR sequencing. SuperScript III was used to make first-strand cDNA, primed with a 2:1 mix of oligo-dT and random hexamers. A synthetic immune receptor repertoire was used to assess amplification bias, and residual bias was removed computationally. The study's processing was this. Raw reads were preprocessed to remove errors, and CDR3 was defined by IMGT conventions from the conserved cysteine to phenylalanine. To get clonality, Shannon entropy was normalized by log2 of the number of productive unique TCRs and the result was subtracted from 1. CD4 or CD8 identity of scalp clones was inferred by cross-referencing scalp TCRbeta sequences with sorted blood CD4 and CD8 repertoires. Here the immuneACCESS table is served through TCRdb, limited to in-frame sequences with V and J called. Missing clones are a known gap in these copies; in checked studies unresolved V genes cover under half, and the rest lacks a known reason. Clone size and V and J calls were adopted from that table, with D and trimming inferred from the DNA. The sample yields roughly 170,000 clones; about 60% were counted once. The ten top clones hold roughly 12% of the sample.

The sequence links TRBV5-1 to TRBJ2-3; TRBD1 is a weak D gene call, 5 bases matching. The sequence was obtained from a human donor with alopecia areata. The material sequenced was CD8+ T cells sorted from blood, taken at week 24, from a patient treated with tofacitinib. CDR3 region: CASSSDITWTDTQYF. The nucleotide sequence reads TGCGCCAGCAGCTCGGACATTACCTGGACGGATACGCAGTATTTT.